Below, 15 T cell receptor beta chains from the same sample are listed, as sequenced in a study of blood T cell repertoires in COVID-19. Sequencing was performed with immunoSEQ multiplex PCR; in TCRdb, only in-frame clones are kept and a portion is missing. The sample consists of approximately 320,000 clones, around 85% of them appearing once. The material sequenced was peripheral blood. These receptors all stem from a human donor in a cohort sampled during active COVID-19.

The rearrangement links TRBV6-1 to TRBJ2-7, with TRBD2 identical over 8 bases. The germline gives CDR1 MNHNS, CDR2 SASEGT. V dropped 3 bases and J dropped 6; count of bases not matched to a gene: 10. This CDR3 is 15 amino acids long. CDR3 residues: CASSEKKYTSGEQYF. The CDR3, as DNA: TGTGCCAGCAGTGAGAAAAAATATACTAGCGGCGAGCAGTACTTC.

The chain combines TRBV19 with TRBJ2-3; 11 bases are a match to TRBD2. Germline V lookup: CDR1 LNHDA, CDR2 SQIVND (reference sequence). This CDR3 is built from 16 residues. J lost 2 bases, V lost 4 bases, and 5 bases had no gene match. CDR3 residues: CASSKLAGALTDTQYF. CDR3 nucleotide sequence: TGTGCCAGTAGTAAACTAGCGGGGGCACTCACAGATACGCAGTATTTT.

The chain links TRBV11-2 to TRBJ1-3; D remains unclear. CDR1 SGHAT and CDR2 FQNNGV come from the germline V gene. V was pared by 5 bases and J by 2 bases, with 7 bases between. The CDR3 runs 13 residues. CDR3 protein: CASSQEPGNTIYF. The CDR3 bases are TGTGCCAGCAGCCAGGAACCTGGAAACACCATATATTTT.

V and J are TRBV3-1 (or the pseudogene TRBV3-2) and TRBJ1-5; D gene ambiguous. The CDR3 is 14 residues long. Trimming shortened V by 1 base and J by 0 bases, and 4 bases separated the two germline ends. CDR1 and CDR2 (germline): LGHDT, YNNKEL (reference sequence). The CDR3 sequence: CASSQASSNQPQHF. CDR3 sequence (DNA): TGTGCCAGCAGCCAAGCGTCTAGCAATCAGCCCCAGCATTTT.

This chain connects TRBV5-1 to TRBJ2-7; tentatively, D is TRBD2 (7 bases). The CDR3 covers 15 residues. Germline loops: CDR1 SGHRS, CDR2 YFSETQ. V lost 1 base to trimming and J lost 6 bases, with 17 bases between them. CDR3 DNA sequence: TGCGCCAGCAGCTTGAGGGCGGGGGCAAGAGGCGAGCAGTACTTC. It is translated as CASSLRAGARGEQYF. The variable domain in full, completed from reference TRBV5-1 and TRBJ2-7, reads KAGVTQTPRYLIKTRGQQVTLSCSPISGHRSVSWYQQTPGQGLQFLFEYFSETQRNKGNFPGRFSGRQFSNSRSEMNVSTLELGDSALYLCASSLRAGARGEQYFGPGTRLTVT.

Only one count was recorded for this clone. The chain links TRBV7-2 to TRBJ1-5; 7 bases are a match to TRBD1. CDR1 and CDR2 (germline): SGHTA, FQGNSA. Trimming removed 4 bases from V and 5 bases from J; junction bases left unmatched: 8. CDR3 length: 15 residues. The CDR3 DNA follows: TGTGCCAGCAGCTCCTACAGGGGAGTTGATCAGCCCCAGCATTTT. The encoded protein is CASSSYRGVDQPQHF.

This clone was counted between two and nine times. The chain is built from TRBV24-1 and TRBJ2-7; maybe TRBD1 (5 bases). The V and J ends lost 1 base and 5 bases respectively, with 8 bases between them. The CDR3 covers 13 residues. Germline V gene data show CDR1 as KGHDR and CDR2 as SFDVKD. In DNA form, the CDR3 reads TGTGCCACCAGTGATTTCTCCAGGGACGAGCAGTACTTC. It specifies CATSDFSRDEQYF.

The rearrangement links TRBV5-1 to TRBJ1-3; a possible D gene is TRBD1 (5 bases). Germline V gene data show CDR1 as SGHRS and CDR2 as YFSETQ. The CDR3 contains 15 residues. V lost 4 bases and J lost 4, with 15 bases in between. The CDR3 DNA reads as TGCGCCAGCAGCCCCCGGATAGGGGCAGGAAACACCATATATTTT. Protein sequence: CASSPRIGAGNTIYF.

The CDR3 DNA sequence: TGTGCCAGCACCCAGGGACAGGTGGCCTATGAGCAGTTCTTC. This codes for CASTQGQVAYEQFF. The chain combines TRBV21-1 with TRBJ2-1; TRBD1 is the table's D call, not checked against the DNA. TRBV21-1 is a pseudogene locus. The CDR3 loop spans 14 amino acids.

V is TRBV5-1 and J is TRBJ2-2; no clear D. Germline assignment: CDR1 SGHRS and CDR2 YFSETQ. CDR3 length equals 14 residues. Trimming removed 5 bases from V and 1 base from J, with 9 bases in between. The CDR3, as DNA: TGCGCCAGCAGATTCCGACTGAACACCGGGGAGCTGTTTTTT. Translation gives CASRFRLNTGELFF.

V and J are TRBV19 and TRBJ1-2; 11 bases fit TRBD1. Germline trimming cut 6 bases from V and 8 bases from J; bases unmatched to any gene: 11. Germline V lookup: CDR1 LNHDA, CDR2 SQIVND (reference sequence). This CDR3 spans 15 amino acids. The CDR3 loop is CASSTTPGQGGGYTF. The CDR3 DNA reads TGTGCCAGTAGCACGACCCCGGGACAGGGGGGCGGCTACACCTTC.

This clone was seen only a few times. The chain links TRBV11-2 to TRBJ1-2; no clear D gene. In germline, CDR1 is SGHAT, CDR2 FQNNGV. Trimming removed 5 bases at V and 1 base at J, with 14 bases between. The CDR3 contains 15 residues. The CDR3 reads CASSLEPGVNYGYTF. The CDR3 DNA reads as TGTGCCAGCAGCCTCGAGCCCGGAGTTAACTATGGCTACACCTTC.

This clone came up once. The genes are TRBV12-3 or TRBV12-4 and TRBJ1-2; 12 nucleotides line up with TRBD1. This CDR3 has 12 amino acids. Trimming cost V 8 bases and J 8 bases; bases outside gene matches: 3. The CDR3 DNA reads TGTGCCAGCCGGGACAGGGGGCACGGCTACACCTTC. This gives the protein CASRDRGHGYTF.

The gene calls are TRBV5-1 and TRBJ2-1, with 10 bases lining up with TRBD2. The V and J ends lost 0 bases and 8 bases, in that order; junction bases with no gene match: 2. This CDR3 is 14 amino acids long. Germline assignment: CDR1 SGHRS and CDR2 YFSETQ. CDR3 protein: CASSLALAGDEQFF. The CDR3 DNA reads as TGCGCCAGCAGCTTGGCTCTAGCGGGGGATGAGCAGTTCTTC.

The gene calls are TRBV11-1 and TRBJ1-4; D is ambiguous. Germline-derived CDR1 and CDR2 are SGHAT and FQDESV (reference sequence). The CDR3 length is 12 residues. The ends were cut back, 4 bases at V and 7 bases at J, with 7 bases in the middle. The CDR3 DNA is TGTGCCAGCAGCTCCCAAGCTGAAAAACTGTTTTTT. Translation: CASSSQAEKLFF.